Following are 8 T cell receptor beta chains from one sample sequenced in a study of OX40 agonist ivuxolimab in advanced cancers. Libraries were constructed by the immunoSEQ multiplex PCR assay. The table was pulled from immuneACCESS by TCRdb, which kept in-frame rearrangements only. Such tables lose some clones; where checked, under half of the loss comes from unresolved V genes, and the rest has no known cause. This sample lists 65,000 to 80,000 clones; 90% to 95% were detected once. Just over 0.3% of the sample goes to the ten largest clones. Sequencing was performed on CD4+ or CD8+ T cells sorted from blood, taken in a trial of the OX40 agonist ivuxolimab. Receptor source: an adult with an advanced solid tumor such as melanoma, head and neck, liver or kidney cancer.

The rearrangement joins TRBV2 to TRBJ1-5; 11 bases align to TRBD1. CDR3 length equals 16 residues. Trimming took 5 bases from V and 3 from J; bases not matched to a gene: 6. CDR1 is SNHLY, CDR2 FYNNEI, per germline. The CDR3 sequence is CASSRGQGVINQPQHF. The CDR3 DNA is TGTGCCAGCAGTAGGGGACAGGGGGTTATCAATCAGCCCCAGCATTTT. Full variable domain (outside the CDR3, taken from reference TRBV2 and TRBJ1-5): EPEVTQTPSHQVTQMGQEVILRCVPISNHLYFYWYRQILGQKVEFLVSFYNNEISEKSEIFDDQFSVERPDGSNFTLKIRSTKLEDSAMYFCASSRGQGVINQPQHFGDGTRLSIL.

The J gene is TRBJ1-1, the V gene TRBV4-1, with 9 bases identical to TRBD1. Looked up from germline, CDR1 is MGHRA and CDR2 is YSYEKL. This CDR3 is built from 15 residues. The ends lost 1 base at V and 1 base at J; junction bases unmatched: 1. In nucleotides, the CDR3 is TGCGCCAGCAGCCAAGCGGGACAGGGGAACACTGAAGCTTTCTTT. It codes for CASSQAGQGNTEAFF.

The chain joins TRBV12-5 to TRBJ1-6; D not resolved. The CDR3 sequence is 12 residues long. Trimming took off 5 bases at V and 10 bases at J, with 9 bases between the two ends. Germline assignment: CDR1 LGHNT and CDR2 FRNRAP. The DNA of the CDR3 is TGTGCTAGTGGTCTTGACGGATCACCCCTCCACTTT. This codes for CASGLDGSPLHF.

The J gene is TRBJ2-3, the V gene TRBV6-1; the match to TRBD2 covers 11 bases. Germline lookup yields CDR1 MNHNS and CDR2 SASEGT. There are 17 residues in the CDR3. J was trimmed by 4 bases and V by 2 bases; bases with no gene match: 8. The CDR3 loop is CASSERPSGRFSDTQYF. As DNA, the CDR3 is TGTGCCAGCAGTGAACGGCCTAGCGGGAGGTTTTCAGATACGCAGTATTTT.

V is TRBV19 and J is TRBJ2-5; TRBD2 matches 9 bases. Germline lookup yields CDR1 LNHDA and CDR2 SQIVND (reference sequence). CDR3 length: 15 amino acids. V shed 5 bases, J shed 5 bases, and the junction held 9 bases outside the gene matches. CDR3: CASSQPGLAVETQYF. The CDR3, as DNA: TGTGCCAGTAGTCAACCGGGACTAGCAGTTGAGACCCAGTACTTC.

The J gene is TRBJ2-3, the V gene TRBV5-5; 8 bases match TRBD2. From germline, CDR1 is SGHKS and CDR2 YYEKEE (reference sequence). The CDR3 runs 18 residues. Written as DNA, the CDR3 is TGTAGTACAGAGGCTGGGGGGACTAGAAAAGGACTCTCAGATACGCAGTATTTT. The encoded protein is CSTEAGGTRKGLSDTQYF.

This clone has only a few counts. At one end the junction does not follow the germline gene, possibly because of a read error. This chain connects TRBV9 to TRBJ1-1, with D possibly matching TRBD1 (6 bases). The germline V gene has CDR1 SGDLS and CDR2 YYNGEE. The CDR3 contains 11 residues. CDR3 sequence reads: CASSGERQVLF. In DNA, the CDR3 is TGTGCCAGCAGCGGAGAGAGACAGGTTCTCTTT.

This clone was counted a single time. The chain recombines TRBV15 with TRBJ1-3, with D perhaps TRBD1 (6 bases). Germline-derived CDR1 and CDR2 are LNHNV and YYDKDF (reference sequence). This CDR3 spans 17 amino acids. V lost 0 bases, J lost 1 base, and 13 bases lay in between. The CDR3 DNA is TGTGCCACCAGCAGAGAGGCCTGGGGGCGTTCTGGAAACACCATATATTTT. Translated, it gives CATSREAWGRSGNTIYF.